The rows below give T cell receptor beta chains drawn from one sample of a study of cytomegalovirus exposure and HLA in healthy donors. Profiling relied on immunoSEQ multiplex PCR, and the TCRdb table lists in-frame clones only, not all of them. This sample yields around 140,000 clones, of which about 9.1% are seen a single time; around 7% belongs to the top ten. Sequencing was done on a sample of PBMCs. The receptors were sampled from a woman aged 40-49 years in good health and CMV-seropositive. Both conserved end residues are part of each CDR3. A D gene is named only where the DNA matches it firmly. Clone size is stated in some rows and not others, as once, few, many or a class when expanded.

J: TRBJ2-2
D: .
V: TRBV4-3
size: few
DNA: TGCGCCAGCAGCCAAGATCTGAGGACCGGGGAGCTGTTTTTT
CDR3: CASSQDLRTGELFF

J: TRBJ1-1
D: .
V: TRBV10-3
size: .
DNA: TGTGCCATCAGTGAGGGGGGGGCAATGAACACTGAAGCTTTCTTT
CDR3: CAISEGGAMNTEAFF

J: TRBJ2-1
D: TRBD2
V: TRBV5-1
size: .
DNA: TGCGCCAGCAGAGATACTAGCGAAATTAGTGATGAGCAGTTCTTC
CDR3: CASRDTSEISDEQFF

J: TRBJ2-7
D: TRBD1
V: TRBV19
size: .
DNA: TGTGCCAGTAGTTTAGGACAGGGGGGTCCCTCCTACGAGCAGTACTTC
CDR3: CASSLGQGGPSYEQYF

J: TRBJ2-5
D: TRBD2
V: TRBV4-1
size: .
DNA: TGCGCCAGCAGCCAAGATCCAGCGGGGGGCCTCGCGGGGTCCCAGTACTTC
CDR3: CASSQDPAGGLAGSQYF

J: TRBJ1-2
D: .
V: TRBV5-1
size: .
DNA: TGCGCCAGCAGCTTGGCCGACAGCTATGGCTACACCTTC
CDR3: CASSLADSYGYTF

J: TRBJ1-1
D: .
V: TRBV27
size: few
DNA: TGTGCCAGCAGTTTATCGGGGTTCATTGAGGCGGGCAGTAACACTGAAGCTTTCTTT
CDR3: CASSLSGFIEAGSNTEAFF

J: TRBJ2-7
D: TRBD1
V: TRBV19
size: few
DNA: TGTGCCAGTAGGACGGGGGACAGGAGAGACTACGAGCAGTACTTC
CDR3: CASRTGDRRDYEQYF

J: TRBJ2-3
D: TRBD1
V: TRBV5-4
size: few
DNA: TGTGCCAGCAGCTTGGAAGGCAGGGGGCTAACAGATACGCAGTATTTT
CDR3: CASSLEGRGLTDTQYF

J: TRBJ1-1
D: TRBD1
V: TRBV29-1
size: .
DNA: TGCAGCGTTTTTCCGGGACAGGGGCTGAACACTGAAGCTTTCTTT
CDR3: CSVFPGQGLNTEAFF

J: TRBJ2-5
D: TRBD1
V: TRBV29-1
size: .
DNA: TGCAGCGTCGACAGGGGGCTAAGTGAGGTCCAAGAGACCCAGTACTTC
CDR3: CSVDRGLSEVQETQYF

J: TRBJ1-1
D: TRBD1
V: TRBV7-8
size: few
DNA: TGTGCCAGCAGCCCGAGGACAGGGGGGGACACTGAAGCTTTCTTT
CDR3: CASSPRTGGDTEAFF

J: TRBJ2-5
D: TRBD2
V: TRBV7-2
size: few
DNA: TGTGCCAGCAGCCCTCTAGCGGGGCTCCAAGAGACCCAGTACTTC
CDR3: CASSPLAGLQETQYF

J: TRBJ1-5
D: .
V: TRBV4-3
size: few
DNA: TGCGCCAGCAGCCAAGACGGCGGAAACAATCAGCCCCAGCATTTT
CDR3: CASSQDGGNNQPQHF

J: TRBJ1-2
D: .
V: TRBV5-4
size: .
DNA: TGTGCCAGCAGCTTGGGGCAAGGACTCAACTATGGCTACACCTTC
CDR3: CASSLGQGLNYGYTF

J: TRBJ1-2
D: TRBD1
V: TRBV19
size: .
DNA: TGTGCCAGTAGTATAGATCCGGGACAGGGCGGAATATATGGCTACACCTTC
CDR3: CASSIDPGQGGIYGYTF

J: TRBJ2-1
D: TRBD2
V: TRBV6-1
size: .
DNA: TGTGCCAGCAGTGAAGGGTCGCTTGGCGGGGGGCTTGTCTACAATGAGCAGTTCTTC
CDR3: CASSEGSLGGGLVYNEQFF

J: TRBJ2-2
D: .
V: TRBV9
size: many
DNA: TGTGCCAGCAGCGTAGGGTACAGGGCTACGAAACTGACCGGGGAGCTGTTTTTT
CDR3: CASSVGYRATKLTGELFF

J: TRBJ2-5
D: TRBD1
V: TRBV6-5
size: .
DNA: TGTGCCAGCAGTGCGGACAGGGTGAGGCGAGAGACCCAGTACTTC
CDR3: CASSADRVRRETQYF

J: TRBJ1-4
D: TRBD1
V: TRBV10-2
size: few
DNA: TGCGCCAGCAGTGTTTTAGCGGGGACAGGGAATGAAAAACTGTTTTTT
CDR3: CASSVLAGTGNEKLFF

J: TRBJ1-1
D: .
V: TRBV5-1
size: .
DNA: TGCGCCAGCAGCCTGGGGGCACAAAGTCTTGAAGCTTTCTTT
CDR3: CASSLGAQSLEAFF

J: TRBJ2-5
D: TRBD1
V: TRBV2
size: few
DNA: TGTGCCACAAACCAGGGGGCGCGGGAAGAGACCCAGTACTTC
CDR3: CATNQGAREETQYF

J: TRBJ1-2
D: .
V: TRBV20-1
size: few
DNA: TGCAGCCCCGGTGGCTACACCTTC
CDR3: CSPGGYTF

J: TRBJ1-1
D: .
V: TRBV5-1
size: few
DNA: TGCGCCAGCAGCTTGGGTGGGGCCTTCACTGAAGCTTTCTTT
CDR3: CASSLGGAFTEAFF

J: TRBJ1-5
D: TRBD1
V: TRBV6-6
size: many
DNA: TGTGCCAGCAGTTACCCGGGACAGGCGCAGCCCCAGCATTTT
CDR3: CASSYPGQAQPQHF

J: TRBJ1-4
D: TRBD1
V: TRBV11-1
size: .
DNA: TGTGCCAGCAGCCCGGGACAGGGGGATGAAAAACTGTTTTTT
CDR3: CASSPGQGDEKLFF

J: TRBJ2-1
D: .
V: TRBV6-5
size: .
DNA: TGTGCCAGCAGTGACATTATCTATGAGCAGTTCTTC
CDR3: CASSDIIYEQFF

J: TRBJ1-3
D: .
V: TRBV6-1
size: .
DNA: TGTGCCAGCAGTACGGGTAGCAACACCATATATTTT
CDR3: CASSTGSNTIYF

J: TRBJ1-2
D: TRBD1
V: TRBV6-5
size: .
DNA: TGTGCCAGCAGTTACGCTGACAGGGGGGCTCTCTATGGCTACACCTTC
CDR3: CASSYADRGALYGYTF

J: TRBJ2-6
D: .
V: TRBV6-1
size: few
DNA: TGTGCCAGCATCTGGAGCTCTGGGGCCAACGTCCTGACTTTC
CDR3: CASIWSSGANVLTF

J: TRBJ2-1
D: .
V: TRBV2
size: few
DNA: TGTGCCAGCAGCTACCTCTATGGAGGGAGCTCCTACAATGAGCAGTTCTTC
CDR3: CASSYLYGGSSYNEQFF

J: TRBJ2-7
D: .
V: TRBV7-2
size: .
DNA: TGTGCCAGCAGCTTAGCTGCAATTGCCGAGGTGTCTTACGAGCAGTACTTC
CDR3: CASSLAAIAEVSYEQYF

J: TRBJ1-2
D: TRBD1
V: TRBV27
size: few
DNA: TGTGCCAGCAGTTTCACGACAGGGGGAGGCTATGGCTACACCTTC
CDR3: CASSFTTGGGYGYTF

J: TRBJ1-2
D: TRBD1
V: TRBV19
size: .
DNA: TGTGCCAGTAGGCAGGACAGGGTCCATGGCTACACCTTC
CDR3: CASRQDRVHGYTF

J: TRBJ2-1
D: .
V: TRBV19
size: few
DNA: TGTGCCAGTAGCCACCTGGTAGAGGGTGATGAGCAGTTCTTC
CDR3: CASSHLVEGDEQFF

J: TRBJ1-3
D: .
V: TRBV7-6
size: once
DNA: TGTGCCAGCAGCTTAGCAGGAGCTGGAAACACCATATATTTT
CDR3: CASSLAGAGNTIYF

J: TRBJ1-1
D: .
V: TRBV19
size: .
DNA: TGTGCCAGTAGTACCACAGGGAAGGTTGGGAAAACTGAAGCTTTCTTT
CDR3: CASSTTGKVGKTEAFF

J: TRBJ1-1
D: TRBD1
V: TRBV5-4
size: .
DNA: TGTGCCAGCAGCTTTAACCAGGGGGACACTGAAGCTTTCTTT
CDR3: CASSFNQGDTEAFF

J: TRBJ1-6
D: TRBD1
V: TRBV6-6
size: .
DNA: TGTGCCAGCAGTCAGACAGGGGGCCAAAATTCACCCCTCCACTTT
CDR3: CASSQTGGQNSPLHF

J: TRBJ2-1
D: TRBD2
V: TRBV5-1
size: .
DNA: TGCGCCAGCAGCGTGCGGGGGGGGTTATCCTACAATGAGCAGTTCTTC
CDR3: CASSVRGGLSYNEQFF

J: TRBJ1-6
D: .
V: TRBV7-2
size: few
DNA: TGTGCCAGCAGCTTAGCCCGGGCCCGGGAGTCACCCCTCCACTTT
CDR3: CASSLARARESPLHF

J: TRBJ2-3
D: .
V: TRBV6-6
size: .
DNA: TGTGCCAGCAGTTATAACGCGGGGCTTAGCACAGATACGCAGTATTTT
CDR3: CASSYNAGLSTDTQYF

J: TRBJ2-7
D: .
V: TRBV5-6
size: few
DNA: TGTGCCAGCAGCTTATATGGCAGTCAAGGGGCCTACGAGCAGTACTTC
CDR3: CASSLYGSQGAYEQYF

J: TRBJ1-4
D: .
V: TRBV2
size: few
DNA: TGTGCCAGCAGTGAAGCGCGAGGGATCGGTGAAAAACTGTTTTTT
CDR3: CASSEARGIGEKLFF

J: TRBJ1-1
D: .
V: TRBV2
size: .
DNA: TGTGCCAGCAGTGAGCGCAGGCTGAACACTGAAGCTTTCTTT
CDR3: CASSERRLNTEAFF

J: TRBJ1-6
D: TRBD1
V: TRBV7-9
size: few
DNA: TGTGCCAGCAGCTTAGTGTTAGGGACAGGGGGTTCACCCCTCCACTTT
CDR3: CASSLVLGTGGSPLHF

J: TRBJ1-1
D: TRBD1
V: TRBV6-4
size: .
DNA: TGTGCCAGCAGTGACTCGGGCAGGGGGCTAACTGAAGCTTTCTTT
CDR3: CASSDSGRGLTEAFF

J: TRBJ1-1
D: .
V: TRBV15
size: .
DNA: TGTGCCACGGCCAGAAACACTGAAGCTTTCTTT
CDR3: CATARNTEAFF

J: TRBJ1-5
D: .
V: TRBV19
size: few
DNA: TGTGCCAGTAGTATACGAGGGAATGGTGATCAGCCCCAGCATTTT
CDR3: CASSIRGNGDQPQHF

J: TRBJ2-1
D: TRBD2
V: TRBV7-9
size: .
DNA: TGTGCCAGCAGCTTAGATCGGAGCGGGGGGGGACGTTCGCAGTTCTTC
CDR3: CASSLDRSGGGRSQFF

J: TRBJ2-6
D: TRBD2
V: TRBV19
size: .
DNA: TGTGCCAGTAGTACCAAGACTAGCGGGGGGGCTGGGGCCAACGTCCTGACTTTC
CDR3: CASSTKTSGGAGANVLTF

J: TRBJ1-5
D: TRBD1
V: TRBV19
size: .
DNA: TGTGCCAGTGCGACGAAGGGGACAGGGGTTTTTAATCAGCCCCAGCATTTT
CDR3: CASATKGTGVFNQPQHF

J: TRBJ2-2
D: .
V: TRBV5-4
size: .
DNA: TGTGCCAGCAGCTTGGCGCCAACAGGGCCCGGGGAGCTGTTTTTT
CDR3: CASSLAPTGPGELFF

J: TRBJ2-3
D: .
V: TRBV19
size: few
DNA: TGTGCCAGTAGTATTTGGGCGGGGCGAAGACAAGATACGCAGTATTTT
CDR3: CASSIWAGRRQDTQYF